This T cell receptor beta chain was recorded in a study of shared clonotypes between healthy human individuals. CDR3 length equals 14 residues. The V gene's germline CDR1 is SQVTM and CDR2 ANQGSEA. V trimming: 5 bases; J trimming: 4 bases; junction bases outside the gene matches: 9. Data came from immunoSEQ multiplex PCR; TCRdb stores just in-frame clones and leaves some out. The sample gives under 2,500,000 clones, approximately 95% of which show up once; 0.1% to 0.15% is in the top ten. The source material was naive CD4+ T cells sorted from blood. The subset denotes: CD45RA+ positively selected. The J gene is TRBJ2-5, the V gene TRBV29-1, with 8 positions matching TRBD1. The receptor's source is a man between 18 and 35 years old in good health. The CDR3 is CSVRWTGSPETQYF. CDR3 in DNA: TGCAGCGTTCGGTGGACAGGGTCACCAGAGACCCAGTACTTC.